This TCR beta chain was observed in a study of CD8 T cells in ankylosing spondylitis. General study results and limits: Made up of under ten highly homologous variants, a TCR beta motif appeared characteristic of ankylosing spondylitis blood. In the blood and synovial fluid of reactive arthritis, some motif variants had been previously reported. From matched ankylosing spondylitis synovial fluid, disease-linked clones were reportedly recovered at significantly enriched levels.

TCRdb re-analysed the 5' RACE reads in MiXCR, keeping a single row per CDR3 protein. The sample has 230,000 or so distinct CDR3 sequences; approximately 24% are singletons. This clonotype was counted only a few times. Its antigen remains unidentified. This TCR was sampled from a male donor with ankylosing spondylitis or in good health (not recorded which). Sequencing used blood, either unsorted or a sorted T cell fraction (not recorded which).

CDR3 DNA sequence: TGTGCCATCAGTGAACGTAGCGGGGGGAGGTACAATGAGCAGTTCTTC. It is translated as CAISERSGGRYNEQFF. The chain combines TRBV10-3 with TRBJ2-1; TRBD2 matches at 10 bases. Germline loops: CDR1 ENHRY, CDR2 SYGVKD. J was trimmed by 4 bases and V by 3 bases; bases with no gene match: 6. The CDR3 covers 16 residues.